These 21 T cell receptor beta chains were sequenced from one sample in a study of long-term antiretroviral therapy in people with HIV. Version v3.0 of the immunoSEQ assay ran at survey level. This table comes from immunoSEQ multiplex PCR, and its TCRdb copy is limited to in-frame clones, with some not included. The sample carries 20,000 or so clones, 65% to 90% recorded once. Sample: unsorted PBMCs, taken at the start of antiretroviral therapy, before treatment. The receptors originated from a woman between 18 and 29 years old with HIV.

The chain couples TRBV7-2 to TRBJ2-7; 10 bases align to TRBD2. This CDR3 spans 17 amino acids. Trimming removed 1 base from V and 4 bases from J; junction bases left unmatched: 10. Germline CDR1 is SGHTA and CDR2 is FQGNSA. Here the CDR3 DNA reads TGTGCCAGCAGCTTAGTAGCAGCGGGGGGGGGAGGGTACGAGCAGTACTTC. Protein sequence: CASSLVAAGGGGYEQYF.

A few counts support this clone. The genes are TRBV21-1 and TRBJ2-7; the table assigns TRBD1, which was not confirmed against the DNA. TRBV21-1 is a pseudogene. This CDR3 has 14 amino acids. The CDR3 is CASSARQDNYEQYF. DNA of the CDR3: TGTGCCAGCAGCGCGCGACAGGACAACTACGAGCAGTACTTC.

The CDR3 region is CASSLAITGELFF. The DNA for the CDR3 is TGTGCCAGCAGCTTAGCCATCACCGGGGAGCTGTTTTTT. V and J are TRBV11-3 and TRBJ2-2; D uncertain. Looked up from germline, CDR1 is SGHNT and CDR2 is YENEEA. Trimming took 1 base from V and 4 from J, leaving 4 bases between them. This CDR3 is built from 13 residues.

V is TRBV6-5 and J is TRBJ1-5; D is perhaps TRBD1 (6 bases). The CDR3 contains 15 residues. Germline assignment: CDR1 MNHEY and CDR2 SVGAGI. V shed 5 bases and J shed 1 base, with 12 bases lying between them. The DNA for the CDR3 is TGTGCCAGCAGTAAAAGAGGGGGGAGCAATCAGCCCCAGCATTTT. Translation: CASSKRGGSNQPQHF.

This clone was observed a handful of times. V and J are TRBV28 and TRBJ2-2; TRBD2 aligns across 15 bases. CDR1 MDHEN and CDR2 SYDVKM come from the germline V gene. Trimming at V came to 3 bases and at J to 8 bases, leaving 7 bases not matched to a gene. The CDR3 runs 17 residues. The CDR3 loop reads CASSLWGLAGGPGELFF. The CDR3 DNA reads TGTGCCAGCAGTTTGTGGGGACTAGCGGGAGGACCGGGGGAGCTGTTTTTT.

The CDR3 region is CASSLTSGGLAGELFF. The CDR3 nucleotides read TGTGCCAGCAGTTTAACTAGCGGGGGTTTGGCCGGGGAGCTGTTTTTT. The gene calls are TRBV27 and TRBJ2-2; 11 bases align to TRBD2. This CDR3 region has 16 residues. Trimming cost V 2 bases and J 6 bases; bases outside gene matches: 5. CDR1 and CDR2 (germline): MNHEY, SMNVEV (reference sequence).

This clone was seen just once. This chain joins TRBV28 and TRBJ2-7, with D tentatively TRBD2 (6 bases). Germline CDR1 and CDR2: MDHEN and SYDVKM. V shed 6 bases and J shed 0 bases, with 18 bases lying between them. The length of the CDR3 is 16 residues. The CDR3 region is CASRRPLEGSSYEQYF. For the CDR3, the DNA is TGTGCCAGCAGGCGCCCGCTGGAGGGAAGCTCCTACGAGCAGTACTTC.

CDR3 coding DNA: TGTGCCAGCAGCACGGAGGTGTGGGAGCAGTACTTC. It translates to CASSTEVWEQYF. This sequence joins TRBV7-9 and TRBJ2-7; D is perhaps TRBD2 (5 bases). Germline V gene sequence: CDR1 SEHNR, CDR2 FQNEAQ (reference sequence). There are 12 residues in the CDR3. The V and J ends lost 5 bases and 7 bases respectively, with 12 bases between them. Supplemented by reference TRBV7-9 and TRBJ2-7, the full variable domain reads DTGVSQNPRHKITKRGQNVTFRCDPISEHNRLYWYRQTLGQGPEFLTYFQNEAQLEKSRLLSDRFSAERPKGSFSTLEIQRTEQGDSAMYLCASSTEVWEQYFGPGTRLTVT.

This chain uses TRBV5-1 with TRBJ2-2; TRBD2 agrees at 7 bases. The CDR3 runs 15 residues. Germline V gene lookup returns CDR1 SGHRS and CDR2 YFSETQ. V gave up 5 bases and J gave up 0 bases; unmatched junction bases: 4. The DNA of the CDR3 is TGCGCCAGCAGGGGAGGGTCACCGAACACCGGGGAGCTGTTTTTT. Residues: CASRGGSPNTGELFF.

This clone was counted a few times. The chain has TRBV7-9 and TRBJ2-7; D is unresolved. The CDR3 is 11 amino acids. CDR1 and CDR2 (germline): SEHNR, FQNEAQ (reference sequence). Trimming left V 4 bases short and J 5 bases short, with 6 bases between. The CDR3 bases are TGTGCCAGCAGCTCACCGAACGAGCAGTACTTC. This codes for CASSSPNEQYF.

This chain uses TRBV19 with TRBJ2-7, with 8 bases aligning to TRBD2. The trim removed 4 bases at V and 0 bases at J, leaving 8 bases unmatched. The CDR3 has 16 residues. Germline loops: CDR1 LNHDA, CDR2 SQIVND (reference sequence). The DNA of the CDR3 is TGTGCCAGTAGTAATCCCGGGACTAGACTCTCCTACGAGCAGTACTTC. Translated, it gives CASSNPGTRLSYEQYF.

This chain uses TRBV18 with TRBJ1-1, with D tentatively TRBD1 (5 bases). Trimming removed 4 bases from V and 6 bases from J, with 15 bases in between. The germline CDR1 and CDR2 sequences are KGHSH and LQKENI. This CDR3 comprises 14 residues. The CDR3 loop reads CASSQGMLTAEAFF. The CDR3 DNA sequence: TGTGCCAGCTCACAGGGGATGCTAACCGCTGAAGCTTTCTTT.

The V gene is TRBV5-1, the J gene TRBJ1-1, with D hard to call. In germline, CDR1 is SGHRS, CDR2 YFSETQ. Trimming cost V 0 bases and J 3 bases, with 3 bases left between them. This CDR3 has 12 residues. The CDR3 bases are TGCGCCAGCAGCTTGGGGGACACTGAAGCTTTCTTT. Its translation: CASSLGDTEAFF.

The rearrangement links TRBV6-1 to TRBJ2-3; D possibly corresponds to TRBD1 (6 bases). Germline V gene lookup returns CDR1 MNHNS and CDR2 SASEGT. The CDR3 is 15 residues long. The V gene lost 6 bases and the J gene lost 2 bases, with 15 bases spanning the gap. CDR3 nucleotide sequence: TGTGCCAGCAGCCCGACGTGGGGGCCCACAGATACGCAGTATTTT. Encoded protein: CASSPTWGPTDTQYF.

This clone is classed as medium-sized. V and J are TRBV4-2 and TRBJ1-2; D might be TRBD1 (6 bases). CDR3 length: 15 residues. CDR1 and CDR2 from the germline V gene are LGHNA and YNFKEQ. V lost 6 bases and J 6 bases, leaving 20 bases between the germline ends. CDR3 amino acids: CASRNSGTIRNGYTF. The DNA of the CDR3 is TGTGCCAGCAGAAATTCCGGGACAATTCGGAATGGCTACACCTTC.

The J gene is TRBJ2-5, the V gene TRBV6-6; TRBD1 matches at 8 bases. Germline values: CDR1 MNHNY, CDR2 SVGAGI (reference sequence). After removal of 6 bases from V and 5 bases from J, the junction contained 14 bases not matched to a gene. This CDR3 contains 16 residues. CDR3 DNA: TGTGCCAGCAGAAAAGACCCCTCAGGGGGCCGGGAGACCCAGTACTTC. Its translation: CASRKDPSGGRETQYF.

This chain uses TRBV2 with TRBJ1-3; no firm D call. This CDR3 has 14 amino acids. The germline CDR1 and CDR2 sequences are SNHLY and FYNNEI. Trimming took 4 bases from V and 0 from J, leaving 7 bases between them. The CDR3 protein is CASSVPSSGNTIYF. The CDR3 bases are TGTGCCAGCAGTGTGCCCAGCTCTGGAAACACCATATATTTT.

This rearrangement joins TRBV28 to TRBJ2-5; possible D gene TRBD2, 6 bases. Germline lookup yields CDR1 MDHEN and CDR2 SYDVKM. V was cut by 6 bases and J by 4 bases, with 15 bases left in between. The CDR3 contains 14 residues. The CDR3 region is CASRPTGGGETQYF. The CDR3 coding sequence is TGTGCCAGCAGGCCTACCGGGGGAGGAGAGACCCAGTACTTC.

This clone was seen more than once but under ten times. The chain uses TRBV18 and TRBJ2-7; 7 positions agree with TRBD1. The ends lost 8 bases at V and 3 bases at J; junction bases unmatched: 13. The CDR3 has 15 amino acids. Germline CDR1 reads KGHSH; CDR2 reads LQKENI. In DNA form, the CDR3 reads TGTGCCAGCCCTTTTCGGGACAGTATCCTCTACGAGCAGTACTTC. It is translated as CASPFRDSILYEQYF.

The chain recombines TRBV18 with TRBJ1-5; no definite D call. V was clipped by 0 bases and J by 5 bases, with 17 bases between them. This CDR3 is built from 17 residues. Germline CDR1 is KGHSH and CDR2 is LQKENI. The chain's CDR3 is CASSPPIDRAGYQPQHF. The CDR3 DNA reads TGTGCCAGCTCACCACCGATCGATAGGGCCGGCTATCAGCCCCAGCATTTT.

The chain uses TRBV6-5 and TRBJ1-1; D unclear. CDR1 and CDR2 (germline): MNHEY, SVGAGI. The CDR3 consists of 13 residues. The V and J ends lost 7 bases and 6 bases respectively, with 15 bases between them. CDR3 coding DNA: TGTGCCAGCATTTCCCCTTTGGGTTCTGAAGCTTTCTTT. It encodes CASISPLGSEAFF.